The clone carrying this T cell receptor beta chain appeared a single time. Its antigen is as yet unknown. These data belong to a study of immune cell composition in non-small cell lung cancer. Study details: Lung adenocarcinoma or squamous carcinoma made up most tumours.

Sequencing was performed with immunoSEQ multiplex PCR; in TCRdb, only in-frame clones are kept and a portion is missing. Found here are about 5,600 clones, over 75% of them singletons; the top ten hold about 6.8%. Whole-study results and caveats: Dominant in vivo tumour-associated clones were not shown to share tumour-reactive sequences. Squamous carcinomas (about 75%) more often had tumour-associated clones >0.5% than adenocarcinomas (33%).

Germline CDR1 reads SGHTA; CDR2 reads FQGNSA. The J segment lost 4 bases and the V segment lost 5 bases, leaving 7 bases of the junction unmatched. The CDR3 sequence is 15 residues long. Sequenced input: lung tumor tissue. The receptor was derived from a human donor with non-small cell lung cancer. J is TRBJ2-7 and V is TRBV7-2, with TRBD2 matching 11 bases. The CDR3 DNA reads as TGTGCCAGCAGCCACGGACTAGCGGGTTGGTACGAGCAGTACTTC. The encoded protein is CASSHGLAGWYEQYF.